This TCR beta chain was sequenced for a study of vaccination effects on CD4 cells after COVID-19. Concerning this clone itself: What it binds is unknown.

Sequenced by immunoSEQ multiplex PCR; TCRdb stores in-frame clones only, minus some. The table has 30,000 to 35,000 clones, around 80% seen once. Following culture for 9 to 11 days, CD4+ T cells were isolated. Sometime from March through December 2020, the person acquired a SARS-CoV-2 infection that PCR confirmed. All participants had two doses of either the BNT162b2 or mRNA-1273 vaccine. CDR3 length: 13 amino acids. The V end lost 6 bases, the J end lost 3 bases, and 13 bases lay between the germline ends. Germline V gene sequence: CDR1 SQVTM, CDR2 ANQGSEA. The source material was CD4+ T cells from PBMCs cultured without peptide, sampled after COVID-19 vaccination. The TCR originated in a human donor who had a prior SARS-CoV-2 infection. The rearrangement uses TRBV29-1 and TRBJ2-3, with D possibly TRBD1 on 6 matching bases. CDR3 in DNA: TGCAGCGTGGCACAGGGTGGGACAGATACGCAGTATTTT. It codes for CSVAQGGTDTQYF.